These 22 T cell receptor beta chains were all obtained from the same sample, sequenced in a study of cytomegalovirus exposure and HLA in healthy donors. The PCR made use of 60 Vbeta and 13 Jbeta primers. Data came from immunoSEQ multiplex PCR; TCRdb stores just in-frame clones and leaves some out. The repertoire holds around 90,000 clones, around 67% seen once, with roughly 2.5% in the top ten. The sample was PBMCs. Receptors were obtained from a human donor in good health.

The chain links TRBV7-2 to TRBJ1-5, with 7 bases fitting TRBD1. The germline V gene encodes CDR1 SGHTA and CDR2 FQGNSA. CDR3 length: 15 residues. The V gene end was trimmed by 0 bases and the J gene end by 5 bases; junction bases not matched to a gene: 4. The DNA of the CDR3 is TGTGCCAGCAGCTTAGCAACGGGACAGCATCAGCCCCAGCATTTT. This codes for CASSLATGQHQPQHF.

V usage is TRBV5-1 and J usage is TRBJ2-7; TRBD2 matches 9 bases. Trimming removed 8 bases from V and 4 bases from J; junction bases left unmatched: 13. CDR3 length: 15 residues. Per the germline V gene, CDR1 is SGHRS and CDR2 is YFSETQ. The DNA for the CDR3 is TGCGCCAGTTCGGATCCGCGGGGGGGGCTGTACGAGCAGTACTTC. Translated: CASSDPRGGLYEQYF.

The V and J genes are TRBV7-7 and TRBJ2-1, with D maybe TRBD2 (6 bases). From germline, CDR1 is SSHAT and CDR2 FNYEAQ (reference sequence). The V end was cut by 5 bases, the J end by 4 bases, with 15 bases between. CDR3 length equals 15 residues. CDR3 loop: CASSVGTGTYNEQFF. DNA of the CDR3: TGTGCCAGCAGCGTGGGGACTGGAACATACAATGAGCAGTTCTTC.

This sequence joins TRBV6-6 and TRBJ1-2; 11 bases fit TRBD1. V lost 6 bases, J lost 7 bases, and 13 bases stayed unmatched. Germline-derived CDR1 and CDR2 are MNHNY and SVGAGI (reference sequence). The CDR3 runs 16 residues. This CDR3 is CASRTDRGRYESGYTF. DNA of the CDR3: TGTGCCAGCAGAACGGACAGGGGGCGCTATGAGAGTGGCTACACCTTC.

The table lists this clone with a few counts. This sequence joins TRBV2 and TRBJ1-2; D might be TRBD1 (6 bases). This CDR3 is built from 15 residues. Between the trimmed V and J ends, which lost 6 bases and 5 bases, there was a span of 19 bases. The germline gives CDR1 SNHLY, CDR2 FYNNEI. For the CDR3, the DNA is TGTGCCAGCAGGTGGACAGTTACGCTCCTTTATGGCTACACCTTC. Residues: CASRWTVTLLYGYTF.

V and J are TRBV5-1 and TRBJ1-3; 8 positions match TRBD1. The CDR3 is made up of 16 amino acids. After removal of 2 bases from V and 0 bases from J, the junction contained 4 bases not matched to a gene. The V gene's germline CDR1 is SGHRS and CDR2 YFSETQ. The CDR3 region is CASSLRTGYSGNTIYF. DNA of the CDR3: TGCGCCAGCAGCTTAAGGACAGGGTACTCTGGAAACACCATATATTTT.

The chain employs TRBV2 and TRBJ1-6, with D possibly matching TRBD1 (5 bases). The CDR3 length is 14 residues. V lost 3 bases, J lost 4 bases, and 7 bases lay in between. Germline V CDR1 and CDR2: SNHLY, FYNNEI. In DNA form, the CDR3 reads TGTGCCAGCAGTGATCGGGGGTATAATTCACCCCTCCACTTT. It translates to CASSDRGYNSPLHF.

The chain carries TRBV27 and TRBJ2-2; TRBD1 matches 9 bases. This CDR3 comprises 15 residues. V lost 4 bases to trimming and J lost 1 base; unmatched junction nucleotides: 1. The germline V gene encodes CDR1 MNHEY and CDR2 SMNVEV (reference sequence). CDR3 nucleotides: TGTGCCAGCAGTTGGGGACAGGGGAACACCGGGGAGCTGTTTTTT. It is translated as CASSWGQGNTGELFF.

This sequence joins TRBV4-1 and TRBJ2-4; possible D gene TRBD2, 6 bases. CDR1 and CDR2 from the germline V gene are MGHRA and YSYEKL. V lost 3 bases and J 3 bases, leaving 12 bases between the germline ends. The CDR3 extends over 15 amino acids. In DNA, the CDR3 is TGCGCCAGCAGCCATTCGGCGGAGGGCAAAAACATTCAGTACTTC. As protein: CASSHSAEGKNIQYF.

This clone was observed a handful of times. V is TRBV2 and J is TRBJ1-2, with 8 positions matching TRBD1. The junction had 3 bases not matched to a gene; V was cut back by 2 bases and J by 4 bases. The CDR3 has 14 residues. Germline lookup yields CDR1 SNHLY and CDR2 FYNNEI. CDR3 protein: CASSEQGAGYGYTF. The CDR3 DNA reads TGTGCCAGCAGTGAACAGGGGGCGGGCTATGGCTACACCTTC.

The V gene is TRBV10-1, the J gene TRBJ1-5; 7 bases fit TRBD1. This CDR3 has 16 amino acids. V shed 9 bases, J shed 0 bases, and the junction held 11 bases outside the gene matches. The germline gives CDR1 WNHNN, CDR2 SYGVQD (reference sequence). This CDR3 reads CASNGQGENSNQPQHF. The CDR3 bases are TGCGCCAGTAATGGTCAGGGGGAGAATAGCAATCAGCCCCAGCATTTT.

The chain combines TRBV7-2 with TRBJ2-7; D is unclear. The CDR3 sequence is 12 residues long. V was trimmed by 3 bases and J by 3 bases, leaving 6 bases between them. Germline lookup yields CDR1 SGHTA and CDR2 FQGNSA. The CDR3 nucleotides are TGTGCCAGCAGCTTGACAAACTACGAGCAGTACTTC. The encoded protein is CASSLTNYEQYF. Based on the CDR3 plus reference TRBV7-2 and TRBJ2-7, the full variable domain is GAGVSQSPSNKVTEKGKDVELRCDPISGHTALYWYRQSLGQGLEFLIYFQGNSAPDKSGLPSDRFSAERTGGSVSTLTIQRTQQEDSAVYLCASSLTNYEQYFGPGTRLTVT.

This clone was seen only a few times. This rearrangement joins TRBV5-5 to TRBJ2-5, with D perhaps matching TRBD2 (6 bases). This CDR3 is 13 amino acids long. Germline loops: CDR1 SGHKS, CDR2 YYEKEE (reference sequence). Trimming left V 4 bases short and J 4 bases short, with 11 bases between. The CDR3 DNA is TGTGCCAGCAGCCGGGGGAGCGGAGAGACCCAGTACTTC. Protein: CASSRGSGETQYF. Full variable domain (missing parts from reference TRBV5-5 and TRBJ2-5): DAGVTQSPTHLIKTRGQQVTLRCSPISGHKSVSWYQQVLGQGPQFIFQYYEKEERGRGNFPDRFSARQFPNYSSELNVNALLLGDSALYLCASSRGSGETQYFGPGTRLLVL.

Within the sample, this clone is medium-sized. The chain couples TRBV7-9 to TRBJ2-7; TRBD1 aligns across 8 bases. Germline lookup yields CDR1 SEHNR and CDR2 FQNEAQ (reference sequence). Trimming took 4 bases from V and 0 from J; bases not matched to a gene: 5. The CDR3 is 15 residues long. Here the CDR3 reads CASSYHGTGSYEQYF. The CDR3 DNA is TGTGCCAGCAGCTATCACGGGACAGGCTCCTACGAGCAGTACTTC.

This chain connects TRBV5-6 to TRBJ2-4; D is perhaps TRBD2 (5 bases). CDR1 SGHDT and CDR2 YYEEEE come from the germline V gene. This CDR3 is built from 16 residues. Trimming removed 2 bases from V and 6 bases from J, with 18 bases in between. CDR3 protein: CASSLGGRVTGNIQYF. The CDR3 bases are TGTGCCAGCAGCTTAGGAGGCCGTGTAACCGGAAACATTCAGTACTTC. Complete variable domain (other parts from reference TRBV5-6 and TRBJ2-4): DAGVTQSPTHLIKTRGQQVTLRCSPKSGHDTVSWYQQALGQGPQFIFQYYEEEERQRGNFPDRFSGHQFPNYSSELNVNALLLGDSALYLCASSLGGRVTGNIQYFGAGTRLSVL.

The rearrangement joins TRBV18 to TRBJ1-3, with D unclear. The CDR3 covers 16 residues. From germline, CDR1 is KGHSH and CDR2 LQKENI. The ends were cut back, 3 bases at V and 0 bases at J, with 12 bases in the middle. CDR3 nucleotide sequence: TGTGCCAGCTCACCGGAGACTTTCAGCTCTGGAAACACCATATATTTT. Its protein product is CASSPETFSSGNTIYF.

The chain joins TRBV7-2 to TRBJ2-4; no clear D. CDR1 SGHTA and CDR2 FQGNSA come from the germline V gene. This CDR3 has 14 residues. Trimming stripped 1 base from V and 7 bases from J, with 11 bases between. The CDR3 bases are TGTGCCAGCAGCTTAGTCAGATTACCCAACATTCAGTACTTC. As protein: CASSLVRLPNIQYF.

The chain is built from TRBV7-9 and TRBJ1-4; 10 bases match TRBD1. After removal of 6 bases from V and 4 bases from J, the junction contained 8 bases not matched to a gene. In germline, CDR1 is SEHNR, CDR2 FQNEAQ (reference sequence). This CDR3 has 16 residues. The CDR3 sequence is CASSRGQGGDNEKLFF. The CDR3 DNA follows: TGTGCCAGCAGTCGCGGACAGGGGGGGGATAATGAAAAACTGTTTTTT.

V and J are TRBV5-1 and TRBJ1-4; unclear D gene. The V end was cut by 4 bases, the J end by 5 bases, with 12 bases between. The CDR3 is 14 amino acids. Germline lookup yields CDR1 SGHRS and CDR2 YFSETQ. The CDR3 DNA is TGCGCCAGCAGCGCGGTAGGTCCGAATGAAAAACTGTTTTTT. This sequence encodes CASSAVGPNEKLFF.

V usage is TRBV5-1 and J usage is TRBJ2-3, with a tentative D call TRBD2 (6 bases). Per germline, CDR1 SGHRS and CDR2 YFSETQ. The CDR3 consists of 14 residues. V lost 0 bases and J 4 bases, leaving 9 bases between the germline ends. The CDR3, as DNA: TGCGCCAGCAGCTTGGTGCGGGGATCAGATACGCAGTATTTT. Encoded protein: CASSLVRGSDTQYF.

The V call is TRBV9, the J call TRBJ1-2, with a tentative D call TRBD1 (6 bases). The germline V gene has CDR1 SGDLS and CDR2 YYNGEE. This CDR3 is 13 amino acids long. V lost 4 bases and J 2 bases, leaving 9 bases between the germline ends. CDR3 nucleotide sequence: TGTGCCAGCAGCATCGGGACAAACTATGGCTACACCTTC. It encodes CASSIGTNYGYTF. The full variable domain, with the rest looked up from reference TRBV9 and TRBJ1-2, is DSGVTQTPKHLITATGQRVTLRCSPRSGDLSVYWYQQSLDQGLQFLIQYYNGEERAKGNILERFSAQQFPDLHSELNLSSLELGDSALYFCASSIGTNYGYTFGSGTRLTVV.

This clone was seen once. The chain has TRBV7-3 and TRBJ1-1, with a possible D match to TRBD1 (5 bases). Germline V gives CDR1 SGHTA, CDR2 FQGTGA. The CDR3 extends over 16 amino acids. V was cut by 6 bases and J by 4 bases, with 21 bases left in between. CDR3 protein: CASSPYRAGSATEAFF. The CDR3 DNA follows: TGTGCCAGCAGTCCCTATCGGGCAGGGTCGGCCACTGAAGCTTTCTTT.